What follows is one T cell receptor (beta chain) and its context. The data were obtained in a study of CD8+CD57+ T cells in acquired aplastic anemia. Germline CDR1 is MNHEY and CDR2 is SMNVEV (reference sequence). The V end lost 1 base, the J end lost 10 bases, and 21 bases lay between the germline ends. This CDR3 has 16 amino acids. The patients chosen for sequencing had shown expansion of CD8+CD57+ cells (detected by flow cytometry). Genomic DNA templated the TCR beta VDJ and CDR3 profiling. TCRdb processed the reads anew with MiXCR; each CDR3 protein has one entry. Counted here are just over 150,000 distinct CDR3 sequences, about 50% occurring once; the ten biggest clones make up more than 30%.

The V call is TRBV27, the J call TRBJ2-3; tentative D call: TRBD2 (6 bases). Sequenced: sorted CD4+, CD8+, or CD8+CD57+ T cells (not recorded which) from PBMCs. This sequence was found in a human donor with aplastic anemia. CDR3 coding DNA: TGTGCCAGCAGTTTATATGGGACTCCGCGATTAGGGGCGCAGTATTTT. Translating it yields CASSLYGTPRLGAQYF.